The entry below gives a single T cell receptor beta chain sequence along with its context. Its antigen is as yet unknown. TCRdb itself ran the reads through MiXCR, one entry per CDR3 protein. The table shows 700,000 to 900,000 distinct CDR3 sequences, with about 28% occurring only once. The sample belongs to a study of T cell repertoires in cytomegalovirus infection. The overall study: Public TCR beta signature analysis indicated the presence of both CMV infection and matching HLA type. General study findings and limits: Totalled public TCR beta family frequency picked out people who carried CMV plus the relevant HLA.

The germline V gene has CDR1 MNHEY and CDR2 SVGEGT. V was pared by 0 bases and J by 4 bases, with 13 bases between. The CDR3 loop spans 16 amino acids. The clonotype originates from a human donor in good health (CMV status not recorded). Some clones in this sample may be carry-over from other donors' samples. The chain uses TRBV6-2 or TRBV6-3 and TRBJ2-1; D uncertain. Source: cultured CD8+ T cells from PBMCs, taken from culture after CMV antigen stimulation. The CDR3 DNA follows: TGTGCCAGCAGTTACTCCCGTGTATCCCCATACAATGAGCAGTTCTTC. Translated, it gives CASSYSRVSPYNEQFF.